The 4 T cell receptor beta chains reported below all come from one sample, sequenced in a study of T-cell memory formation after mild COVID-19. TCRdb re-called the 5' RACE reads with MiXCR, one entry per CDR3 protein. This sample has 170,000 or so distinct CDR3 sequences; around a fifth occur once, and the top ten carry about 21%. The sample was PBMCs or a T cell subset sorted from them (not recorded which). The source of these receptors is an adult woman who had mild COVID-19 (a few samples of this study predate the infection). Cell type and time point are not known.

This clonotype was detected many times. The chain links TRBV11-2 to TRBJ2-7, with D possibly being TRBD1 (5 bases). In germline, CDR1 is SGHAT, CDR2 FQNNGV. Trimming removed 5 bases at V and 3 bases at J, with 17 bases between. This CDR3 is 15 amino acids long. CDR3 loop: CASSPPGQGVYEQYF. The CDR3 bases are TGTGCCAGCAGCCCCCCTGGGCAGGGCGTCTACGAGCAGTACTTC. The full variable domain, its missing parts supplied by reference TRBV11-2 and TRBJ2-7, is EAGVAQSPRYKIIEKRQSVAFWCNPISGHATLYWYQQILGQGPKLLIQFQNNGVVDDSQLPKDRFSAERLKGVDSTLKIQPAKLEDSAVYLCASSPPGQGVYEQYFGPGTRLTVT.

The chain is built from TRBV9 and TRBJ2-7, with no clear D. The V gene's germline CDR1 is SGDLS and CDR2 YYNGEE. Trimming shortened V by 0 bases and J by 1 base, and 11 bases separated the two germline ends. CDR3 size: 15 residues. The CDR3, as DNA: TGTGCCAGCAGCGTAGGAAGTCAAGGGTCCTACGAGCAGTACTTC. Translated: CASSVGSQGSYEQYF.

The chain employs TRBV15 and TRBJ2-5, with 7 positions matching TRBD1. Germline CDR1 is LNHNV and CDR2 is YYDKDF (reference sequence). There are 16 residues in the CDR3. V lost 2 bases to trimming and J lost 3 bases; unmatched junction nucleotides: 9. The CDR3 protein is CATSRPFGTEKETQYF. CDR3 DNA: TGTGCCACCAGCAGACCTTTCGGGACAGAGAAAGAGACCCAGTACTTC.

This clonotype occurred a few times. The gene calls are TRBV20-1 and TRBJ1-2, with 8 bases fitting TRBD1. Germline CDR1 is DFQATT and CDR2 is SNEGSKA (reference sequence). This CDR3 spans 12 amino acids. V was clipped by 6 bases and J by 3 bases; unmatched bases: 3. As DNA, the CDR3 is TGCAGTGCAGGACAGGGCGACTATGGCTACACCTTC. This codes for CSAGQGDYGYTF.